The rows below give T cell receptor beta chains drawn from one sample of a study of cytomegalovirus exposure and HLA in healthy donors. The table came from immunoSEQ multiplex PCR; TCRdb's copy has only in-frame clones and leaves some out. The sample lists 150,000 to 200,000 clones; roughly 70% were seen once. The material sequenced was PBMCs. The receptors were gathered from a woman in her forties or fifties in good health and CMV-seropositive. The CDR3 runs from the conserved cysteine through the conserved F or W. The order of the fields is D gene, V gene, J gene, clone size, CDR3 protein, CDR3 DNA. A D gene is named only where the DNA matches it firmly. The size field is filled for only some rows; it gives once, few, many or a size class.

TRBD1	TRBV4-2	TRBJ2-5	-	CASSQVQGERGQETQYF	TGTGCCAGCAGCCAAGTTCAGGGGGAGAGGGGCCAAGAGACCCAGTACTTC
TRBD1	TRBV4-2	TRBJ2-2	-	CASSLQGALPTGELFF	TGTGCCAGCAGCCTACAGGGGGCGCTTCCAACCGGGGAGCTGTTTTTT
TRBD2	TRBV27	TRBJ2-1	-	CASRTTGFGSRLAGSNNEQFF	TGTGCCAGCAGAACCACAGGGTTTGGCTCCCGACTAGCGGGGTCCAACAATGAGCAGTTCTTC
TRBD1	TRBV2	TRBJ2-7	-	CASSGGTGFGNLYEQYF	TGTGCCAGCAGTGGGGGGACAGGGTTTGGGAACCTCTACGAGCAGTACTTC
TRBD1	TRBV6-5	TRBJ1-3	-	CASRRDSHGNTIYF	TGTGCCAGCAGACGGGACAGCCATGGAAACACCATATATTTT
TRBD2	TRBV27	TRBJ2-3	-	CASSPGGGTQYF	TGTGCCAGCAGCCCTGGGGGGGGTACGCAGTATTTT
TRBD1	TRBV9	TRBJ2-1	-	CASSVRDRVFAEQFF	TGTGCCAGCAGCGTCCGGGACAGGGTATTCGCTGAGCAGTTCTTC
-	TRBV9	TRBJ2-1	-	CASSVAGGLYNEQFF	TGTGCCAGCAGCGTAGCCGGGGGTCTCTACAATGAGCAGTTCTTC
TRBD1	TRBV7-2	TRBJ1-2	-	CASSYGQGAMGYTF	TGTGCCAGCAGCTATGGACAGGGGGCTATGGGCTACACCTTC
TRBD1	TRBV6-5	TRBJ2-5	-	CASSRTGKETQYF	TGTGCCAGCAGTAGGACAGGAAAAGAGACCCAGTACTTC
TRBD1	TRBV29-1	TRBJ2-7	-	CSVVGDRDLYEQYF	TGCAGCGTTGTGGGAGACAGGGATCTCTACGAGCAGTACTTC
-	TRBV27	TRBJ1-6	-	CASSLQGNLYSPLHF	TGTGCCAGCAGTTTGCAGGGGAATTTGTATTCACCCCTCCACTTT
-	TRBV4-2	TRBJ2-7	-	CASSQERTGTYEQYF	TGTGCCAGCAGCCAAGAAAGAACGGGTACCTACGAGCAGTACTTC
TRBD1	TRBV10-3	TRBJ1-2	-	CATLRTGGRGGYTF	TGTGCCACCCTCCGGACAGGGGGCCGGGGAGGCTACACCTTC
TRBD2	TRBV7-9	TRBJ2-1	few	CASSLAWLAGPSYNEQFF	TGTGCCAGCAGCTTAGCGTGGCTAGCGGGACCCTCCTACAATGAGCAGTTCTTC
-	TRBV5-4	TRBJ1-1	-	CASRSDGVGGAFF	TGTGCCAGCAGGAGTGACGGGGTTGGCGGAGCTTTCTTT
TRBD1	TRBV18	TRBJ1-5	-	CASSPSPTGGNQPQHF	TGTGCCAGCTCACCATCCCCAACAGGGGGCAATCAGCCCCAGCATTTT
-	TRBV5-1	TRBJ1-1	-	CASSLGGRTNTEAFF	TGCGCCAGCAGCTTGGGGGGGCGAACAAACACTGAAGCTTTCTTT
-	TRBV2	TRBJ2-5	once	CASSEAGGGLETQYF	TGTGCCAGCAGTGAAGCGGGGGGAGGTTTAGAGACCCAGTACTTC
-	TRBV21-1	TRBJ2-5	-	CASSKGAGKRQETQYF	TGTGCCAGCAGCAAAGGCGCGGGGAAGCGACAAGAGACCCAGTACTTC